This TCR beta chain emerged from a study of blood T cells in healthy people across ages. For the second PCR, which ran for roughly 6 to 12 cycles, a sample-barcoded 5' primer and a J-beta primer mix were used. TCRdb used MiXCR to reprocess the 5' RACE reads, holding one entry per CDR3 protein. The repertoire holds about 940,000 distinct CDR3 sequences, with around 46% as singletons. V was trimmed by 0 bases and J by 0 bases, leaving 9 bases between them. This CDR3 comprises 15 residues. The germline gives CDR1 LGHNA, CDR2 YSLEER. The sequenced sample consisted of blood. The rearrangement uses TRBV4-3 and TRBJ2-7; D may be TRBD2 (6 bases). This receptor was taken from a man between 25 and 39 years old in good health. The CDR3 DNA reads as TGCGCCAGCAGCCAAGACTCTAGCGACTCCTACGAGCAGTACTTC. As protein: CASSQDSSDSYEQYF.